These 20 T cell receptor beta chains were all obtained from the same sample, sequenced in a study of response to subunit inactivated influenza vaccine. In TCRdb, the RT-PCR reads were re-called with MiXCR into one record per CDR3 protein. The sample includes a few hundred thousand distinct CDR3 sequences, around 15% of them seen just once. The sequenced sample was PBMCs from blood, obtained about 11 days after vaccination. All receptors come from a man between 50 and 59 years old who received an inactivated influenza vaccine.

Only a few counts were recorded for this clonotype. J is TRBJ2-1 and V is TRBV6-2 or TRBV6-3; D perhaps matches TRBD1 (6 bases). CDR3 length: 14 residues. Trimming removed 5 bases at V and 2 bases at J, with 10 bases between. From germline, CDR1 is MNHEY and CDR2 SVGEGT. As DNA, the CDR3 is TGTGCCAGCAGTAGGGGGTCCCCCTACAATGAGCAGTTCTTC. It codes for CASSRGSPYNEQFF.

V gene TRBV28 combines with J gene TRBJ2-7, with 8 bases lining up with TRBD2. V lost 3 bases to trimming and J lost 5 bases; unmatched junction nucleotides: 12. Germline values: CDR1 MDHEN, CDR2 SYDVKM. The CDR3 has 16 residues. CDR3 bases: TGTGCCAGCAGTTTGCCGGCGACGGGGGGGAACCACGAGCAGTACTTC. This encodes CASSLPATGGNHEQYF.

The rearrangement links TRBV20-1 to TRBJ2-1; 11 positions agree with TRBD2. In germline, CDR1 is DFQATT, CDR2 SNEGSKA (reference sequence). J lost 3 bases, V lost 6 bases, and 7 bases had no gene match. The CDR3 is made up of 15 amino acids. The CDR3 reads CSALLTSGVYNEQFF. The CDR3 nucleotides read TGCAGTGCCCTCCTGACTAGCGGGGTCTACAATGAGCAGTTCTTC.

This clonotype appeared a few times. The chain uses TRBV24-1 and TRBJ2-1; D possibly corresponds to TRBD1 (6 bases). The length of the CDR3 is 15 residues. V was trimmed by 2 bases and J by 5 bases, leaving 12 bases between them. Germline CDR1 and CDR2: KGHDR and SFDVKD. This CDR3 is CATSDSDRINNEQFF. The CDR3 DNA sequence: TGTGCCACCAGTGATTCGGACAGAATAAACAATGAGCAGTTCTTC.

This clonotype was found once. The chain is built from TRBV29-1 and TRBJ1-4, with a weak D call TRBD1 (6 bases). There are 15 residues in the CDR3. Germline V gene sequence: CDR1 SQVTM, CDR2 ANQGSEA. Trimming removed 5 bases from V and 15 bases from J, with 28 bases in between. CDR3 protein: CSVRPGTRTRETMFF. The DNA of the CDR3 is TGCAGCGTTCGTCCCGGGACAAGGACCAGGGAGACCATGTTTTTT.

In its sample, this clonotype was seen a few times. The V and J genes are TRBV7-9 and TRBJ1-2; D remains ambiguous. The CDR3 spans 14 residues. Trimming removed 7 bases from V and 9 bases from J, with 21 bases in between. Germline lookup yields CDR1 SEHNR and CDR2 FQNEAQ (reference sequence). As DNA, the CDR3 is TGTGCCAGCACCGAAAACTGGGAGGCGGGGAGCTACACCTTC. Its protein is CASTENWEAGSYTF.

The CDR3 here is CASSQTGTGNGYTF. In DNA, the CDR3 is TGTGCCAGCAGCCAGACCGGGACAGGGAATGGCTACACCTTC. The J gene is TRBJ1-2, the V gene TRBV7-9, with TRBD1 matching 9 bases. The CDR3 extends over 14 amino acids. Germline assignment: CDR1 SEHNR and CDR2 FQNEAQ (reference sequence). Germline trimming cut 5 bases from V and 6 bases from J; bases unmatched to any gene: 7.

The chain couples TRBV12-3 or TRBV12-4 to TRBJ2-1; unclear D gene. Trimming cost V 10 bases and J 5 bases, with 15 bases left between them. The CDR3 length is 13 residues. The CDR3 loop is CANKTEPNNEQFF. The CDR3, as DNA: TGTGCCAACAAGACGGAGCCGAACAATGAGCAGTTCTTC.

This clonotype was seen only a few times. The rearrangement joins TRBV10-3 to TRBJ1-2; possibly TRBD1 for D (5 bases). Germline-derived CDR1 and CDR2 are ENHRY and SYGVKD. CDR3 length: 13 amino acids. The germline V and J ends were trimmed by 2 bases and 4 bases, with 8 bases remaining between them. CDR3 bases: TGTGCCATCAGTGAGGGGACGGCCTATGGCTACACCTTC. Protein sequence: CAISEGTAYGYTF.

This clonotype was detected only a few times. The rearrangement joins TRBV24-1 to TRBJ2-1; D remains ambiguous. Trimming stripped 5 bases from V and 9 bases from J, with 7 bases between. The germline V gene has CDR1 KGHDR and CDR2 SFDVKD. The CDR3 consists of 11 residues. CDR3 in amino acids: CATSVGREQFF. For the CDR3, the DNA is TGTGCCACCAGTGTAGGGCGTGAGCAGTTCTTC.

The chain couples TRBV19 to TRBJ1-1, with TRBD1 matching over 10 bases. The ends lost 5 bases at V and 1 base at J; junction bases unmatched: 10. The germline CDR1 and CDR2 sequences are LNHDA and SQIVND (reference sequence). CDR3 length equals 17 residues. Written as DNA, the CDR3 is TGTGCCAGTAGTGCGCAGACAGGGGGCATCCAGAACACTGAAGCTTTCTTT. It codes for CASSAQTGGIQNTEAFF.

The table lists this clonotype with a few counts. The J gene is TRBJ2-5, the V gene TRBV5-5; TRBD2 matches at 8 bases. Germline lookup yields CDR1 SGHKS and CDR2 YYEKEE (reference sequence). The CDR3 spans 14 residues. J gave up 5 bases and V 0 bases, and 3 bases lay outside the gene matches. In DNA form, the CDR3 reads TGTGCCAGCAGCTTGGCGACTAGCGCGGAGACCCAGTACTTC. Encoded protein: CASSLATSAETQYF. The full variable domain, with the rest looked up from reference TRBV5-5 and TRBJ2-5, is DAGVTQSPTHLIKTRGQQVTLRCSPISGHKSVSWYQQVLGQGPQFIFQYYEKEERGRGNFPDRFSARQFPNYSSELNVNALLLGDSALYLCASSLATSAETQYFGPGTRLLVL.

This clonotype was seen a handful of times. The V and J genes are TRBV4-1 and TRBJ2-6; possible D gene TRBD1, 6 bases. Trimming pared 1 base from V and 2 bases from J, leaving 9 bases between. Germline CDR1 and CDR2: MGHRA and YSYEKL. The CDR3 runs 16 residues. In nucleotides, the CDR3 is TGCGCCAGCAGCCAAGTAGGGGGTCCTGGGGCCAACGTCCTGACTTTC. Its translation: CASSQVGGPGANVLTF.

In its sample, this clonotype was seen a few times. V usage is TRBV6-1 and J usage is TRBJ1-6, with TRBD1 matching 8 bases. Losses at the gene ends were 10 bases for V and 10 bases for J; bases not matched to a gene: 9. Germline assignment: CDR1 MNHNS and CDR2 SASEGT. This CDR3 is 13 amino acids long. CDR3 in DNA: TGTGCCACCGCAGGGGGCCCAAGGTCACCCCTCCACTTT. Amino acid sequence: CATAGGPRSPLHF.

In its sample, this clonotype was seen many times. V usage is TRBV28 and J usage is TRBJ1-2; D call uncertain. Trimming removed 1 base at V and 2 bases at J, with 8 bases between. Germline-derived CDR1 and CDR2 are MDHEN and SYDVKM. CDR3 size: 14 residues. For the CDR3, the DNA is TGTGCCAGCAGTTTATCGAGAGGGAACTATGGCTACACCTTC. This encodes CASSLSRGNYGYTF.

This clonotype was detected a few times. The chain joins TRBV20-1 to TRBJ2-3, with D possibly matching TRBD2 (6 bases). This CDR3 has 17 amino acids. Germline loops: CDR1 DFQATT, CDR2 SNEGSKA (reference sequence). Trimming took 0 bases from V and 1 from J, leaving 17 bases between them. The CDR3 loop reads CSARDAGRGWGTDTQYF. The CDR3, as DNA: TGCAGTGCTAGAGATGCGGGAAGGGGTTGGGGCACAGATACGCAGTATTTT.

The V gene is TRBV7-2, the J gene TRBJ2-5; TRBD1 matches 8 bases. The J segment lost 5 bases and the V segment lost 3 bases, leaving 5 bases of the junction unmatched. This CDR3 has 14 residues. Germline values: CDR1 SGHTA, CDR2 FQGNSA. The DNA for the CDR3 is TGTGCCAGCAGCTTCAGGACAGGGCTGGAGACCCAGTACTTC. Protein: CASSFRTGLETQYF.

The table lists this clonotype with many counts. The chain joins TRBV20-1 to TRBJ2-1, with D unresolved. Germline CDR1 DFQATT, CDR2 SNEGSKA (reference sequence). Trimming removed 0 bases at V and 7 bases at J, with 13 bases between. This CDR3 is built from 14 residues. The CDR3 is CSAREDSLGNEQFF. CDR3 nucleotide sequence: TGCAGTGCTAGAGAAGACTCCCTCGGTAATGAGCAGTTCTTC.

The V gene is TRBV18, the J gene TRBJ2-3; 8 nucleotides line up with TRBD1. The CDR3 contains 17 residues. Unmatched junction bases numbered 8, after V lost 1 base and J lost 2 bases. Germline CDR1 KGHSH, CDR2 LQKENI. CDR3 DNA: TGTGCCAGCTCACCACTGGCTCGGACAGGGAACACAGATACGCAGTATTTT. Amino acid sequence: CASSPLARTGNTDTQYF.

This chain links TRBV6-5 with TRBJ2-5; 8 bases match TRBD1. Germline CDR1 and CDR2: MNHEY and SVGAGI. Germline trimming cut 4 bases from V and 1 base from J; bases unmatched to any gene: 2. The length of the CDR3 is 14 residues. The CDR3 protein is CASSWTGPQETQYF. The CDR3, as DNA: TGTGCCAGCAGTTGGACAGGGCCCCAAGAGACCCAGTACTTC.